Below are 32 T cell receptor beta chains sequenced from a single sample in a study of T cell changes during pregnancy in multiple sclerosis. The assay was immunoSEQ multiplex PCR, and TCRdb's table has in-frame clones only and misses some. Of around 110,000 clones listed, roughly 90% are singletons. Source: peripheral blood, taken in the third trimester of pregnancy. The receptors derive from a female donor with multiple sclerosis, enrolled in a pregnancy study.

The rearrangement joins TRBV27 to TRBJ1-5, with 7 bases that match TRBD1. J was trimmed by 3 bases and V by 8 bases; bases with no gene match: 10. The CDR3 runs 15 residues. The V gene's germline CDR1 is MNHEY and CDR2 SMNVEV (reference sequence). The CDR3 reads CASGTYRGPNQPQHF. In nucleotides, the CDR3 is TGTGCCAGCGGGACCTACAGGGGTCCCAATCAGCCCCAGCATTTT.

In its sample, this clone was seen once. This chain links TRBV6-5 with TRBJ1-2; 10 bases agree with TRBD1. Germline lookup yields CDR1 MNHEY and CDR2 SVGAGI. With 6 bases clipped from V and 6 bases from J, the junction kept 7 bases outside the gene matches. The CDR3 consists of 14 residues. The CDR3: CASSFRQGADGYTF. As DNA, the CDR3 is TGTGCCAGCAGCTTTAGACAGGGGGCGGATGGCTACACCTTC.

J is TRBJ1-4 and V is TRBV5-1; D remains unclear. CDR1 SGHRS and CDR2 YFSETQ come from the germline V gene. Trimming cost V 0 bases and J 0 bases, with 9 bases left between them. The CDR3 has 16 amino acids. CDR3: CASSLGSGATNEKLFF. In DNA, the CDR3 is TGCGCCAGCAGCTTGGGATCGGGTGCAACTAATGAAAAACTGTTTTTT.

The CDR3 DNA follows: TGTGCCAGTAGTATAGTCGGCAGGGGGCAGACTGAAGCTTTCTTT. Amino acid sequence: CASSIVGRGQTEAFF. The chain combines TRBV19 with TRBJ1-1, with 8 nucleotides matching TRBD1. The CDR3 spans 15 residues. J gave up 5 bases and V 1 base, and 6 bases lay outside the gene matches. Germline V lookup: CDR1 LNHDA, CDR2 SQIVND (reference sequence).

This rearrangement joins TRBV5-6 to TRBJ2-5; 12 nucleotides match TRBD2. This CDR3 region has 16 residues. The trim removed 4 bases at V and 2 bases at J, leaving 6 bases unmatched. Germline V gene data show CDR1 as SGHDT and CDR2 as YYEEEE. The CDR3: CASSTLAGGVQETQYF. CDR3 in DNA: TGTGCCAGCAGCACGCTAGCGGGAGGGGTACAAGAGACCCAGTACTTC. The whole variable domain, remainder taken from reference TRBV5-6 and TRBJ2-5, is DAGVTQSPTHLIKTRGQQVTLRCSPKSGHDTVSWYQQALGQGPQFIFQYYEEEERQRGNFPDRFSGHQFPNYSSELNVNALLLGDSALYLCASSTLAGGVQETQYFGPGTRLLVL.

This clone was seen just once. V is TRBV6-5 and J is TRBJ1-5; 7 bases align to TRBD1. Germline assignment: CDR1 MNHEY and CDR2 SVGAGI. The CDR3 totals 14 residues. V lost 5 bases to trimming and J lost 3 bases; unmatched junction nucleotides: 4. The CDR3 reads CASSKGQNNQPQHF. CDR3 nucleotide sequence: TGTGCCAGCAGTAAGGGACAGAACAATCAGCCCCAGCATTTT.

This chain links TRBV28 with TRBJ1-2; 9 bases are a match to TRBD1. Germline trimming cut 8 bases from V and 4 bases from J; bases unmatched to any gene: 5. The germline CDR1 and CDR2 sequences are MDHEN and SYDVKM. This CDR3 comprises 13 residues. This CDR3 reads CASLGTGSYGYTF. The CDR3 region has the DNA TGTGCCAGCCTGGGGACAGGGTCCTATGGCTACACCTTC.

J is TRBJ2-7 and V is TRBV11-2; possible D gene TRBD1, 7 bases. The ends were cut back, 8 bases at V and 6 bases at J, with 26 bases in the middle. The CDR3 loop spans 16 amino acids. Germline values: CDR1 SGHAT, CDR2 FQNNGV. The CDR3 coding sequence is TGTGCCAGCGGCCAAACCAGGGGGGCGCAGCAAGGCGAGCAGTACTTC. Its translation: CASGQTRGAQQGEQYF.

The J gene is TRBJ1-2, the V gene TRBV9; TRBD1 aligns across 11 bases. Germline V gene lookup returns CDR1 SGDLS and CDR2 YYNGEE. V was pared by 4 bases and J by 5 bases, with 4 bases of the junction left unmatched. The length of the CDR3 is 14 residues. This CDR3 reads CASSPDRGHYGYTF. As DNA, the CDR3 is TGTGCCAGCAGCCCGGACAGGGGGCATTATGGCTACACCTTC. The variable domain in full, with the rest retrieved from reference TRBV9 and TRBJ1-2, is DSGVTQTPKHLITATGQRVTLRCSPRSGDLSVYWYQQSLDQGLQFLIQYYNGEERAKGNILERFSAQQFPDLHSELNLSSLELGDSALYFCASSPDRGHYGYTFGSGTRLTVV.

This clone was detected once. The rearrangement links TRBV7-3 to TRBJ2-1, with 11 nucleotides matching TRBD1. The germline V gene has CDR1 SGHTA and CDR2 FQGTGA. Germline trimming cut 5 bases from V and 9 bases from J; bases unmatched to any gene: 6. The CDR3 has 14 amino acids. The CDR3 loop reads CASSARTGGGEQFF. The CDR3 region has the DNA TGTGCCAGCAGCGCCAGGACAGGGGGCGGTGAGCAGTTCTTC.

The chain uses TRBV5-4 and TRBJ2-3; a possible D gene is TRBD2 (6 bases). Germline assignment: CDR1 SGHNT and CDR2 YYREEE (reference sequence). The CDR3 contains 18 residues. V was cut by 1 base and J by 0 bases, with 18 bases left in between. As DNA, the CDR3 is TGTGCCAGCAGCTTGACGAGCGGGTACTCGTCTAGCACAGATACGCAGTATTTT. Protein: CASSLTSGYSSSTDTQYF.

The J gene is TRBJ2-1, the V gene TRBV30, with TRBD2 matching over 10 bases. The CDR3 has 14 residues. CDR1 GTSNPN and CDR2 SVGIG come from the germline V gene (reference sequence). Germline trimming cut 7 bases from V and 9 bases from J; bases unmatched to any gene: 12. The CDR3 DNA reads TGTGCCTCGAGGGGCCTAGCGGGAGCTAGTGAGCAGTTCTTC. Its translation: CASRGLAGASEQFF.

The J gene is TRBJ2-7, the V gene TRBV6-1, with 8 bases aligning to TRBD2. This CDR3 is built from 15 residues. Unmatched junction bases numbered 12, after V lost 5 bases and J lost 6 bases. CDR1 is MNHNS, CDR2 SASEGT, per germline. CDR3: CASSSLGREVSEQYF. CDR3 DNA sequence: TGTGCCAGCAGTTCCCTCGGGCGGGAGGTCTCCGAGCAGTACTTC.

The CDR3 nucleotides are TGTGCCAGCAGCCTGTGGTTCAGGGACTATGGCTACACCTTC. Translation gives CASSLWFRDYGYTF. This sequence joins TRBV13 and TRBJ1-2, with a weak D call TRBD1 (5 bases). The CDR3 sequence is 14 residues long. V was clipped by 5 bases and J by 3 bases, with 13 bases between them. Germline CDR1 and CDR2: PRHDT and FYEKMQ (reference sequence).

The DNA for the CDR3 is TGTGCCAGCAGTAAACTAGCGGGGGGTGCAGGGGGCACAGATACGCAGTATTTT. Protein product: CASSKLAGGAGGTDTQYF. J is TRBJ2-3 and V is TRBV2; 12 nucleotides match TRBD2. The CDR3 sequence is 18 residues long. Germline lookup yields CDR1 SNHLY and CDR2 FYNNEI. Trimming cost V 5 bases and J 1 base; bases outside gene matches: 10.

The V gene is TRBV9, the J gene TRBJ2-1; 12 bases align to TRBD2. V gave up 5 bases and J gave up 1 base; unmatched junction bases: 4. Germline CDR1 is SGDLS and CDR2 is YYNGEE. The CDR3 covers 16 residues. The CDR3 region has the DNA TGTGCCAGCAGTAGACTAGCGGGAGTATCCTACAATGAGCAGTTCTTC. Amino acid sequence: CASSRLAGVSYNEQFF.

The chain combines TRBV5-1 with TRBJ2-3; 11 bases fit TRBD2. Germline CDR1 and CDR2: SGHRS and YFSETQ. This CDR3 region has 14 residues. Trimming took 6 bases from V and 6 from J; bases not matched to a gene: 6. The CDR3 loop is CASKRTSGGDTQYF. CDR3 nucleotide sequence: TGCGCCAGCAAGAGAACTAGCGGGGGCGATACGCAGTATTTT.

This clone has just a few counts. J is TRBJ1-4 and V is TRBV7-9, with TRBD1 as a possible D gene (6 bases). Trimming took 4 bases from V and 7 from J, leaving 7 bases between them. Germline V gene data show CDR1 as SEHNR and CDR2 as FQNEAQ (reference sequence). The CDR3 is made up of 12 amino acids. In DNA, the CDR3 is TGTGCCAGCAGCTCCAGGGGTGAAAAACTGTTTTTT. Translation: CASSSRGEKLFF.

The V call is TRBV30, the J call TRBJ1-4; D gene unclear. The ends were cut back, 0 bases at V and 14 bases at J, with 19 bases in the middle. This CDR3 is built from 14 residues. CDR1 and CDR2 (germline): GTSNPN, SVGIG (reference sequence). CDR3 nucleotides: TGTGCCTGGAGTGTAAAATCCGGCCTAGCCGGGCTGTTTTTT. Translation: CAWSVKSGLAGLFF.

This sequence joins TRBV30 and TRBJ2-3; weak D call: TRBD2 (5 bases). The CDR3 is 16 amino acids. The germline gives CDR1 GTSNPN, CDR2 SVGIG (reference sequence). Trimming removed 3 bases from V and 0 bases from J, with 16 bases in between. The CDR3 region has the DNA TGTGCCTGGAGGACCCCTAGCAGCCCGAGCACAGATACGCAGTATTTT. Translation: CAWRTPSSPSTDTQYF.

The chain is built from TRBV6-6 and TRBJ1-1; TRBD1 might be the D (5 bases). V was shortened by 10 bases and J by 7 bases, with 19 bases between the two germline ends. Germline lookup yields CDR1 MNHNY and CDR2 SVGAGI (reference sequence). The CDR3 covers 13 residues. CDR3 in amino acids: CATTGGAVSEAFF. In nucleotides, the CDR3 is TGTGCCACGACGGGGGGTGCTGTTAGTGAAGCTTTCTTT.

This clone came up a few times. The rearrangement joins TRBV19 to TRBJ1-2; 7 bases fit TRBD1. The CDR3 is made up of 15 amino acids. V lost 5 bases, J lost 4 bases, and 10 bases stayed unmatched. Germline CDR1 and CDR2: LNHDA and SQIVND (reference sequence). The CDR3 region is CASSHQRQGFYGYTF. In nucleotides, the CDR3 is TGTGCCAGTAGTCACCAACGACAGGGCTTCTATGGCTACACCTTC.

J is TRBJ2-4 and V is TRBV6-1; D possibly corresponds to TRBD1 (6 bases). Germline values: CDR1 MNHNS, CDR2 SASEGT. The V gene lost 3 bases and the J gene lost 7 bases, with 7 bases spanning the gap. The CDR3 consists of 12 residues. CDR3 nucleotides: TGTGCCAGCAGTGAGCAGGGGAACATTCAGTACTTC. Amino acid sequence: CASSEQGNIQYF.

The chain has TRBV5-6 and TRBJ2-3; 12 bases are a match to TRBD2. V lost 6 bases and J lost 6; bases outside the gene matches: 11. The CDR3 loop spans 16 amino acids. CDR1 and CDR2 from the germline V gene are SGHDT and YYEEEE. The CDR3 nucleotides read TGTGCCAGCACCCGATTGTCGGGACTAGCGGGTGATACGCAGTATTTT. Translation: CASTRLSGLAGDTQYF.

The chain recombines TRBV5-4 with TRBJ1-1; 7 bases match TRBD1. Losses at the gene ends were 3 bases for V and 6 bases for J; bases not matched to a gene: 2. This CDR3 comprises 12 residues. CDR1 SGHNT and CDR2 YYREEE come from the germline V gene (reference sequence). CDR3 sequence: CASSSTGPEAFF. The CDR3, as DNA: TGTGCCAGCAGCTCGACAGGGCCTGAAGCTTTCTTT.

CDR3 coding DNA: TGTGCCAGCAGCTCGCAGTCGAAGGGGACCGGGGAGCTGTTTTTT. Translating it yields CASSSQSKGTGELFF. The V call is TRBV5-4, the J call TRBJ2-2, with D perhaps TRBD1 (5 bases). V dropped 3 bases and J dropped 5 bases, with 14 bases sitting between them. The CDR3 extends over 15 amino acids. Germline-derived CDR1 and CDR2 are SGHNT and YYREEE (reference sequence).

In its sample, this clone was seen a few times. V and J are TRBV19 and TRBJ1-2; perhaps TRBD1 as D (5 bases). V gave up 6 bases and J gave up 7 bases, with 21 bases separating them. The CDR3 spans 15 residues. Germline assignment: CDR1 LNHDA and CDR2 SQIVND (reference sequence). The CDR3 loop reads CASSINRQRAGGYTF. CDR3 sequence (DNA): TGTGCCAGTAGCATTAACCGACAGAGAGCCGGTGGCTACACCTTC.

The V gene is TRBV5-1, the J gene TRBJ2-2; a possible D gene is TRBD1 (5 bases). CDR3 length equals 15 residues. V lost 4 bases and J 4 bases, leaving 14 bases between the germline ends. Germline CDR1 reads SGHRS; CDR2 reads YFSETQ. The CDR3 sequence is CASSPTGQPTGELFF. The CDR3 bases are TGCGCCAGCAGCCCCACAGGTCAGCCCACCGGGGAGCTGTTTTTT.

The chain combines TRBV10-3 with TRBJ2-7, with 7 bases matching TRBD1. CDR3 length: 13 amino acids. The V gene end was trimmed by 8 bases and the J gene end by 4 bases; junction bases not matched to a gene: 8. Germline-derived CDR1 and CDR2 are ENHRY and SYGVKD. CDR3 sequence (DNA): TGTGCCATCGGGGTGAGGACAGGATACGAGCAGTACTTC. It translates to CAIGVRTGYEQYF.

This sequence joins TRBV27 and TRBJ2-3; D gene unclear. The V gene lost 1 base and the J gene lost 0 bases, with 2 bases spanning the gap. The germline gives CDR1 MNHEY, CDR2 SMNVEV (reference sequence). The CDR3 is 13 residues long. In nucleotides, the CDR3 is TGTGCCAGCAGTTTATTAAGCACAGATACGCAGTATTTT. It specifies CASSLLSTDTQYF.

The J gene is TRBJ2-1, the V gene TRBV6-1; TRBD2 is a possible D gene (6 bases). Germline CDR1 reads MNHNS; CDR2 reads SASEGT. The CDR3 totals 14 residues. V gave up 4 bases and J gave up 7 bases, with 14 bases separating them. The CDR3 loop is CASSAPGLFNEQFF. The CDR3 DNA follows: TGTGCCAGCAGTGCCCCGGGACTCTTTAATGAGCAGTTCTTC.

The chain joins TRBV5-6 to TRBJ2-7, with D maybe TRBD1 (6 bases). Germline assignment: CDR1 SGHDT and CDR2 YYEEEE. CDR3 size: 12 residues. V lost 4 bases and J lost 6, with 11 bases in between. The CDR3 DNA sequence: TGTGCCAGCAGCCGAGGGGGAAGCGAGCAGTACTTC. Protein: CASSRGGSEQYF.